This T cell receptor beta chain was identified during a study of T cells after yellow fever vaccination. Findings of the study overall: Some clonotypes were seen in both the CD4 and the CD8 compartments. These made up a small share and likely arose from convergent recombination.

TCRdb redid the calling of the 5' RACE reads with MiXCR, one entry per CDR3 protein. This sample has some 350,000 distinct CDR3 sequences; 3% to 4.5% occur once, and the top ten carry 20% to 25%. This clonotype was counted ten times or more. Antigen unknown. The CDR3 totals 17 residues. Germline CDR1 reads KGHSH; CDR2 reads LQKENI. Trimming took off 0 bases at V and 2 bases at J, with 13 bases between the two ends. The chain recombines TRBV18 with TRBJ2-2, with D perhaps matching TRBD1 or TRBD2 (5 bases each). The source is a man younger than 30 who received the YFV17D yellow fever vaccine. The source was PBMCs, collected 5 days after the yellow fever booster vaccination. The CDR3 DNA reads as TGTGCCAGCTCACCACCGGGGCAGGGACCAAACACCGGGGAGCTGTTTTTT. Protein: CASSPPGQGPNTGELFF.